This TCR beta chain originates from a study of cytomegalovirus exposure and HLA in healthy donors. The CDR3 is 13 residues long. CDR1 is SEHNR, CDR2 FQNEAQ, per germline (reference sequence). V lost 4 bases and J 6 bases, leaving 10 bases between the germline ends. The PCR had 60 Vbeta and 13 Jbeta primers. The protocol was immunoSEQ multiplex PCR, while the TCRdb copy is restricted to in-frame clones and leaves out a portion. Recorded for this sample: approximately 110,000 clones. This TCR was recovered from a man aged 18 to 30 in good health and CMV-seronegative. Sequences were obtained from PBMCs. This chain joins TRBV7-9 and TRBJ1-5; tentative D call: TRBD1 (6 bases). In DNA form, the CDR3 reads TGTGCCAGCAGCTCAGGGGAAGTTCAGCCCCAGCATTTT. Protein product: CASSSGEVQPQHF.